A single sample is the source of the 16 T cell receptor beta chains below, sequenced in a study of cytomegalovirus exposure and HLA in healthy donors. 13 Jbeta primers and 60 Vbeta primers were used for the PCR. Libraries were prepared by immunoSEQ multiplex PCR; TCRdb keeps only in-frame clonotypes and omits some of them. The specimen's table records 110,000 to 150,000 clones. Material for sequencing was PBMCs. The receptors originated from a male donor in good health and CMV-seronegative.

The chain couples TRBV25-1 to TRBJ1-2, with D tentatively TRBD1 (6 bases). The CDR3 is 16 residues long. V dropped 1 base and J dropped 2 bases, with 14 bases sitting between them. Germline assignment: CDR1 MGHDK and CDR2 SYGVNS. The CDR3 loop reads CASSEFRLGHNYGYTF. CDR3 in DNA: TGTGCCAGCAGTGAATTCAGGTTGGGACACAACTATGGCTACACCTTC.

The chain joins TRBV25-1 to TRBJ2-1, with 9 positions matching TRBD2. Germline V gene lookup returns CDR1 MGHDK and CDR2 SYGVNS. This CDR3 has 16 amino acids. V was pared by 2 bases and J by 9 bases, with 11 bases of the junction left unmatched. DNA for the CDR3: TGTGCCAGCAGTGAAGCTTGGCTAGCGGGGACCGGTGAGCAGTTCTTC. Protein product: CASSEAWLAGTGEQFF.

CDR3 nucleotide sequence: TGTGCCACCAGCAGAGAGGCAGGGGATTTCTATGGCTACACCTTC. Translated: CATSREAGDFYGYTF. The genes are TRBV15 and TRBJ1-2; weak D call: TRBD1 (6 bases). The germline V gene encodes CDR1 LNHNV and CDR2 YYDKDF (reference sequence). V dropped 0 bases and J dropped 4 bases, with 12 bases sitting between them. The CDR3 loop spans 15 amino acids.

Written as DNA, the CDR3 is TGTGCCAGCAGCTCCGTCGAGGCGCCCTCCTACGAGCAGTACTTC. The encoded protein is CASSSVEAPSYEQYF. The chain uses TRBV6-6 and TRBJ2-7; D is unresolved. The V end was cut by 6 bases, the J end by 0 bases, with 15 bases between. The CDR3 spans 15 residues. Germline CDR1 is MNHNY and CDR2 is SVGAGI (reference sequence).

This rearrangement joins TRBV19 to TRBJ2-7; TRBD1 is a possible D gene (6 bases). Germline values: CDR1 LNHDA, CDR2 SQIVND (reference sequence). The CDR3 spans 13 residues. V shed 5 bases and J shed 5 bases, with 13 bases lying between them. CDR3 loop: CASSPGQRNEQYF. CDR3 in DNA: TGTGCCAGTAGTCCGGGACAAAGGAACGAGCAGTACTTC. The full variable domain, completed using reference TRBV19 and TRBJ2-7, is DGGITQSPKYLFRKEGQNVTLSCEQNLNHDAMYWYRQDPGQGLRLIYYSQIVNDFQKGDIAEGYSVSREKKESFPLTVTSAQKNPTAFYLCASSPGQRNEQYFGPGTRLTVT.

The rearrangement joins TRBV6-5 to TRBJ2-3, with 7 positions matching TRBD2. The J segment lost 2 bases and the V segment lost 0 bases, leaving 5 bases of the junction unmatched. Germline V lookup: CDR1 MNHEY, CDR2 SVGAGI. The CDR3 totals 16 residues. The CDR3 nucleotides read TGTGCCAGCAGTTACTCGAGACTAGCAGCCACAGATACGCAGTATTTT. Translating it yields CASSYSRLAATDTQYF.

The chain carries TRBV29-1 and TRBJ1-1; the D is unclear. CDR3 length: 9 residues. Looked up from germline, CDR1 is SQVTM and CDR2 is ANQGSEA. Trimming took 3 bases from V and 8 from J, leaving 4 bases between them. The CDR3 spells CSVDEEAFF. CDR3 DNA sequence: TGCAGCGTTGACGAGGAAGCTTTCTTT. Full variable domain (outside the CDR3, taken from reference TRBV29-1 and TRBJ1-1): SAVISQKPSRDICQRGTSLTIQCQVDSQVTMMFWYRQQPGQSLTLIATANQGSEATYESGFVIDKFPISRPNLTFSTLTVSNMSPEDSSIYLCSVDEEAFFGQGTRLTVV.

The chain employs TRBV9 and TRBJ2-5; the match to TRBD2 covers 11 bases. Per the germline V gene, CDR1 is SGDLS and CDR2 is YYNGEE. The V segment lost 4 bases and the J segment 3 bases; nucleotides outside the gene matches: 8. This CDR3 contains 16 residues. CDR3 amino acids: CASSPRGTSGKETQYF. CDR3 bases: TGTGCCAGCAGCCCCCGCGGGACTAGCGGAAAAGAGACCCAGTACTTC.

The gene calls are TRBV7-9 and TRBJ2-2; TRBD1 agrees at 9 bases. This CDR3 has 15 residues. Germline trimming cut 4 bases from V and 0 bases from J; bases unmatched to any gene: 0. Germline CDR1 SEHNR, CDR2 FQNEAQ (reference sequence). The CDR3 loop reads CASSWDRANTGELFF. The CDR3 coding sequence is TGTGCCAGCAGCTGGGACAGGGCGAACACCGGGGAGCTGTTTTTT.

The V and J genes are TRBV2 and TRBJ1-1; 8 nucleotides align to TRBD1. V gave up 6 bases and J gave up 4 bases; unmatched junction bases: 7. Germline CDR1 SNHLY, CDR2 FYNNEI. This CDR3 region has 14 residues. The CDR3 is CASSFGQGATEAFF. In DNA, the CDR3 is TGTGCCAGCAGCTTCGGACAGGGAGCCACTGAAGCTTTCTTT.

The rearrangement uses TRBV18 and TRBJ2-5; 7 bases match TRBD2. Germline trimming cut 4 bases from V and 1 base from J; bases unmatched to any gene: 9. This CDR3 comprises 16 residues. Germline CDR1 and CDR2: KGHSH and LQKENI. CDR3 protein: CASSRLPSGPQETQYF. CDR3 bases: TGTGCCAGCTCACGGCTCCCTAGCGGCCCCCAAGAGACCCAGTACTTC.

The V gene is TRBV19, the J gene TRBJ2-7, with 7 bases that match TRBD1. The CDR3 has 16 residues. Per the germline V gene, CDR1 is LNHDA and CDR2 is SQIVND (reference sequence). V trimming: 7 bases; J trimming: 0 bases; junction bases outside the gene matches: 12. Here the CDR3 DNA reads TGTGCCAGTACCAGAAGTGGGGACAGCTCCTCCTACGAGCAGTACTTC. This sequence encodes CASTRSGDSSSYEQYF.

The chain is built from TRBV27 and TRBJ2-7, with D tentatively TRBD2 (5 bases). Trimming removed 0 bases from V and 4 bases from J, with 16 bases in between. CDR1 is MNHEY, CDR2 SMNVEV, per germline (reference sequence). CDR3 length: 16 amino acids. CDR3 in amino acids: CASSLSPEVFWYEQYF. Written as DNA, the CDR3 is TGTGCCAGCAGTTTATCGCCGGAGGTATTCTGGTACGAGCAGTACTTC.

The chain carries TRBV6-5 and TRBJ2-7, with 9 bases aligning to TRBD1. This CDR3 spans 14 amino acids. Germline V gives CDR1 MNHEY, CDR2 SVGAGI. Trimming at V came to 2 bases and at J to 7 bases, leaving 6 bases not matched to a gene. The CDR3 here is CASSYTQGAGEQYF. In nucleotides, the CDR3 is TGTGCCAGCAGTTACACACAGGGGGCGGGTGAGCAGTACTTC.

This chain joins TRBV27 and TRBJ2-1; a possible D gene is TRBD2 (6 bases). In germline, CDR1 is MNHEY, CDR2 SMNVEV (reference sequence). V was cut by 3 bases and J by 7 bases, with 10 bases left in between. The CDR3 totals 13 residues. CDR3 nucleotides: TGTGCCAGCAGTTTCGGGACTTCAAATGAGCAGTTCTTC. This translates into CASSFGTSNEQFF.

V usage is TRBV5-1 and J usage is TRBJ2-2; 10 nucleotides align to TRBD2. This CDR3 has 17 amino acids. The V segment lost 2 bases and the J segment 6 bases; nucleotides outside the gene matches: 10. CDR1 is SGHRS, CDR2 YFSETQ, per germline. This chain's CDR3 is CASSFLTSGTSPGELFF. Here the CDR3 DNA reads TGCGCCAGCAGCTTTCTCACTAGCGGGACTTCCCCCGGGGAGCTGTTTTTT.